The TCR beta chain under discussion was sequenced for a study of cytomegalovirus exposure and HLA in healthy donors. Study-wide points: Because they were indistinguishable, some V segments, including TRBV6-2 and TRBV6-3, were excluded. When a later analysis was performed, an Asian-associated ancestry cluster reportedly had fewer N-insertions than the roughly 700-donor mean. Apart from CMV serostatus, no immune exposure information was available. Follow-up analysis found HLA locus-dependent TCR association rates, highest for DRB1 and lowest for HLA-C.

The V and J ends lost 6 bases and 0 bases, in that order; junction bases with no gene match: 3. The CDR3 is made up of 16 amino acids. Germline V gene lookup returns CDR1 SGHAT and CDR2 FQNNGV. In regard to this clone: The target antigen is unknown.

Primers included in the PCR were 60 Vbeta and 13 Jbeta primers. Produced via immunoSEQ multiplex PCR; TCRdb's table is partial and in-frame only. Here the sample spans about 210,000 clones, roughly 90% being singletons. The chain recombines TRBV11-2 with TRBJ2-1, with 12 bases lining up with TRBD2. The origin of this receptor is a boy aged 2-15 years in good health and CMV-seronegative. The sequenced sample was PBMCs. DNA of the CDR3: TGTGCCAGCAGACTAGCGGGAGGCCTCTCCTACAATGAGCAGTTCTTC. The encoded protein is CASRLAGGLSYNEQFF.